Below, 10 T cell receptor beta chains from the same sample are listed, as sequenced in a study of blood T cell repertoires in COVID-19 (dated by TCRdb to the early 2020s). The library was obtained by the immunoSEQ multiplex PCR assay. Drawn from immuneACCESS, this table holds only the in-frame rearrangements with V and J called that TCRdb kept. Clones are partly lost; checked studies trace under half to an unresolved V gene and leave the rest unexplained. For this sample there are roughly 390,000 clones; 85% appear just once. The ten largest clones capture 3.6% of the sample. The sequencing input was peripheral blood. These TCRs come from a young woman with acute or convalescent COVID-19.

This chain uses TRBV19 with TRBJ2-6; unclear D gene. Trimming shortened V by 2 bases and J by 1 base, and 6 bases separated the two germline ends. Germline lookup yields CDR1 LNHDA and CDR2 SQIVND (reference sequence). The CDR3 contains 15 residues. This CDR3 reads CASSITRSGANVLTF. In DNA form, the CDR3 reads TGTGCCAGTAGTATAACGCGTTCTGGGGCCAACGTCCTGACTTTC.

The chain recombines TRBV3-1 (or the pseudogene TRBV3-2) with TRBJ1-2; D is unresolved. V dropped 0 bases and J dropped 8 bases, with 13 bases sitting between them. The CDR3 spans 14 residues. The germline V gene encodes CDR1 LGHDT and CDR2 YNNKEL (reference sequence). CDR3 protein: CASSQDVGVWGYTF. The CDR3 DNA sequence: TGTGCCAGCAGCCAAGATGTGGGAGTGTGGGGCTACACCTTC.

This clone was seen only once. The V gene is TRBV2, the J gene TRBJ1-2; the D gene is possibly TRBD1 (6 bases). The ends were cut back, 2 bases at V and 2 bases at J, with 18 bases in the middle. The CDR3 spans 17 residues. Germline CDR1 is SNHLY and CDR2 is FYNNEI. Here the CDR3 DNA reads TGTGCCAGCAGTGAAAATGGAGCGGGACACGCAAACTATGGCTACACCTTC. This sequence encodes CASSENGAGHANYGYTF.

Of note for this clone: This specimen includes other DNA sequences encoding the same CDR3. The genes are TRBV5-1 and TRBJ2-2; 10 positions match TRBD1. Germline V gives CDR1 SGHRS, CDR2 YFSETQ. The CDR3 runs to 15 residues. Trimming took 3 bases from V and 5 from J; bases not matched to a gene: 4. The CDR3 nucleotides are TGCGCCAGCAGCTCCGGGACAGGGGATACCGGGGAGCTGTTTTTT. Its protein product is CASSSGTGDTGELFF. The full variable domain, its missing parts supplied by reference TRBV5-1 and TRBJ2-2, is KAGVTQTPRYLIKTRGQQVTLSCSPISGHRSVSWYQQTPGQGLQFLFEYFSETQRNKGNFPGRFSGRQFSNSRSEMNVSTLELGDSALYLCASSSGTGDTGELFFGEGSRLTVL.

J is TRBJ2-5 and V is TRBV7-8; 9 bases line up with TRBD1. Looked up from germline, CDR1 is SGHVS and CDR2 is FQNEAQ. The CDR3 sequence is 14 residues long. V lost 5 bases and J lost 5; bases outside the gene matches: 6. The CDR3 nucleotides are TGTGCCAGCAGCCTGGACAGGGGATACGAGACCCAGTACTTC. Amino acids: CASSLDRGYETQYF.

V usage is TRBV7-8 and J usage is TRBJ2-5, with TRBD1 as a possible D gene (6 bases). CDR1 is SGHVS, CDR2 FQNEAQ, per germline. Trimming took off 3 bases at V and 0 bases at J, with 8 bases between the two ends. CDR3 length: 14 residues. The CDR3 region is CASSFKGDQETQYF. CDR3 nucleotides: TGTGCCAGCAGCTTTAAGGGGGACCAAGAGACCCAGTACTTC.

The CDR3 DNA follows: TGTGCCAGCAGATCGTCAACTGGACATCTCTACGAGCAGTACTTC. This sequence encodes CASRSSTGHLYEQYF. This sequence joins TRBV6-5 and TRBJ2-7, with a weak D call TRBD1 (5 bases). V was cut by 6 bases and J by 3 bases, with 18 bases left in between. From germline, CDR1 is MNHEY and CDR2 SVGAGI. There are 15 residues in the CDR3.

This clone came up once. The CDR3 bases are TGTGCCAGCAGCTTAGATAGCGGTACCTACAATGAGCAGTTCTTC. It translates to CASSLDSGTYNEQFF. This chain connects TRBV7-2 to TRBJ2-1; the D gene is possibly TRBD2 (6 bases). Germline V gene lookup returns CDR1 SGHTA and CDR2 FQGNSA. CDR3 length equals 15 residues. Trimming removed 1 base at V and 2 bases at J, with 9 bases between.

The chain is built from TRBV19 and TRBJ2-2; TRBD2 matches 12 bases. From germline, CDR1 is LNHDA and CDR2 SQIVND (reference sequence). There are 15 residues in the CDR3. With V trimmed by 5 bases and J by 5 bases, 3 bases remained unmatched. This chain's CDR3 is CASSATSGRTGELFF. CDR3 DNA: TGTGCCAGTAGTGCGACTAGCGGGAGAACCGGGGAGCTGTTTTTT.

CDR3 residues: CASSLWTGGNSPLHF. CDR3 DNA sequence: TGTGCCAGCAGCTTGTGGACAGGGGGGAATTCACCCCTCCACTTT. J is TRBJ1-6 and V is TRBV5-5; 10 nucleotides agree with TRBD1. CDR1 SGHKS and CDR2 YYEKEE come from the germline V gene (reference sequence). The V segment lost 1 base and the J segment 7 bases; nucleotides outside the gene matches: 2. The CDR3 runs 15 residues.